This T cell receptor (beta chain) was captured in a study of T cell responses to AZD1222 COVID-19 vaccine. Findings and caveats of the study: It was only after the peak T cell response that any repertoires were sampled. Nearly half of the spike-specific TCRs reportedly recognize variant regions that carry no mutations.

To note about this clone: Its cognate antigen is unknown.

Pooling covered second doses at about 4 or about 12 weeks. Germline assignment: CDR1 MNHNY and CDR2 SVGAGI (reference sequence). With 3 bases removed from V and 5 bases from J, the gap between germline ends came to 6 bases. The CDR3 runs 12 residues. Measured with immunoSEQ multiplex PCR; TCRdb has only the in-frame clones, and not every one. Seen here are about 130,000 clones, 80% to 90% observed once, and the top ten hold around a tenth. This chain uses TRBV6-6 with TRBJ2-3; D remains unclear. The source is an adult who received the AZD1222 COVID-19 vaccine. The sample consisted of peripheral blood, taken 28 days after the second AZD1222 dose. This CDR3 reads CASSYRRDTQYF. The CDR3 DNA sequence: TGTGCCAGCAGTTATCGCCGAGATACGCAGTATTTT.